The rows below give T cell receptor beta chains drawn from one sample of a study of blood T cell repertoires in COVID-19. Measured with immunoSEQ multiplex PCR; TCRdb has only the in-frame clones, and not every one. The data show 100,000 or so clones, roughly 80% seen once. Sequencing was carried out using peripheral blood. The receptors derive from a woman aged 70-85 years with active or convalescent COVID-19. The conserved cysteine and the conserved F or W are not part of the CDR3 here.

V	J	CDR3
TRBV21-1	TRBJ1-5	ASSRPGGLGNQPQH
TRBV28	TRBJ1-4	ASSSWTGEGGNEKLF
TRBV3-1/TRBV3-2	TRBJ2-2	ASSQRQANTGELF
TRBV6-5	TRBJ2-3	ASSRTPSIADTQY
TRBV7-2	TRBJ2-3	ASSPSRGGHTQY
TRBV5-1	TRBJ1-1	ASSLRPGEDTEAF
TRBV4-2	TRBJ1-5	ASSQETGSNQPQH
TRBV7-9	TRBJ2-1	ASSSQGYNEQF
TRBV28	TRBJ1-2	ASTPLRQGRPNYGYT
TRBV27	TRBJ2-3	ASSFRHQSTDTQY
TRBV18	TRBJ1-2	ASSPRQPELYGYT
TRBV5-5	TRBJ2-6	ASRSQVTGANVLT
TRBV6-5	TRBJ2-1	ASSRGARDEQF
TRBV7-2	TRBJ2-1	ASSAPGLATEQF
TRBV6-5	TRBJ1-2	ATTTSAYGYT
TRBV5-1	TRBJ2-5	ASSYGTGQETQY
TRBV19	TRBJ1-4	ASSTSGQLREKLF
TRBV7-6	TRBJ1-4	ASSPPEGRGGEKLF
TRBV18	TRBJ2-7	ASSPARGGFRPYEQY
TRBV10-3	TRBJ2-1	AISAIWAAGDTYNEQF
TRBV27	TRBJ1-4	ASSPGGGPQRDLF
TRBV2	TRBJ2-5	ASRSTGTLKETQY
TRBV12-3/TRBV12-4	TRBJ1-1	ASRALRTEAF
TRBV5-8	TRBJ1-6	ASTLETGYNSPLH
TRBV11-2	TRBJ1-6	ASSLAGDKSPLH
TRBV28	TRBJ2-7	ASSLIPSSGPYEQY
TRBV7-2	TRBJ2-7	ASSRRIDYEQY
TRBV9	TRBJ2-3	ASSLAGGRSSTDTQY
TRBV10-1	TRBJ2-2	ASKEGQGNTGELF
TRBV4-1	TRBJ2-1	ASSKGVSYNEQF
TRBV7-2	TRBJ1-3	ASSLAQGNTIY
TRBV2	TRBJ1-3	ASREDRVSGNTIY
TRBV28	TRBJ1-5	ASVRGASNQPQH
TRBV24-1	TRBJ2-1	ATSDSAGPANEQF
TRBV7-2	TRBJ2-3	ASSRDYSTDTQY
TRBV5-1	TRBJ1-1	ASSSTDNTEAF
TRBV9	TRBJ2-2	ASSVRGVDTGELF
TRBV5-4	TRBJ1-2	ASSLEAGFYGYT
TRBV2	TRBJ2-5	ASIGPTGESQETQY
TRBV9	TRBJ2-7	ASSESLYSYEQY
TRBV19	TRBJ1-1	ASATGDNWRTEAF
TRBV18	TRBJ1-1	ASSPDPGGTEAF
TRBV7-9	TRBJ2-1	ASSLASGVVGEQF
TRBV1	TRBJ2-4	TSSHRYTSGGLKNIQY
TRBV7-2	TRBJ1-2	ASSSFGLDGYT
TRBV7-9	TRBJ1-3	ASSLGTAPSGNTIY
TRBV4-1	TRBJ1-2	ASSQVATGNYGYT
TRBV7-2	TRBJ2-2	ASSSFQGTYTGELF
TRBV27	TRBJ1-2	ASSFRRTETYGYT
TRBV6-2/TRBV6-3	TRBJ2-7	ASSWEVYEQY
TRBV7-2	TRBJ1-2	ASSLRSRRSGIYGYT
TRBV5-1	TRBJ2-3	ASSWSGGGVDTQY
TRBV4-1	TRBJ2-7	ASSRGLAGSYEQY
TRBV7-9	TRBJ2-5	ASSLAVRGRETQY